This TCR beta chain was profiled in a study of T cell repertoires in cytomegalovirus infection. Germline V lookup: CDR1 SGHKS, CDR2 YYEKEE (reference sequence). V lost 3 bases to trimming and J lost 2 bases; unmatched junction nucleotides: 6. This CDR3 comprises 17 residues. In its sample, this clonotype was seen a few times. Its antigen remains unidentified. TCRdb ran MiXCR on the reads and lists one entry per CDR3 protein. The sample holds about 920,000 distinct CDR3 sequences, roughly 30% seen once. The chain has TRBV5-5 and TRBJ2-7; 15 bases fit TRBD2. The receptor was isolated from a human donor in good health (CMV status not recorded). Some clones in this sample may be carry-over from other donors' samples. The source was cultured CD8+ T cells from PBMCs, collected from culture after CMV antigen stimulation. For the CDR3, the DNA is TGTGCCAGCAGCTCCCCGGGACTAGCGGGGGGAACCTACGAGCAGTACGTC. Translation gives CASSSPGLAGGTYEQYV.